This T cell receptor beta chain originates from a study of vaccination and CD4 T cells after COVID-19. Sequencing of DNA taken from cultured CD4+ T cells relied on the Oncomine TCR Beta short-read assay. TCRdb ran MiXCR on the PCR reads and lists one entry per CDR3 protein. The sample has about 7,200 distinct CDR3 sequences; approximately 57% are singletons. This clonotype is large. What it binds is unknown. Stated treatment: approximately 9-day PBMC culture with coronavirus spike peptide pools or control peptides (ViraFEST assay). Sequenced material: CD4+ T cells from blood, cultured in vitro. The source is a human donor who had recovered from COVID-19.

The CDR3 protein is CASSYGTGNYGYTF. The CDR3 DNA is TGTGCCAGCAGTTACGGAACAGGGAACTATGGCTACACCTTC. V is TRBV6-2 or TRBV6-3 and J is TRBJ1-2, with D maybe TRBD1 (6 bases). Germline V gene data show CDR1 as MNHEY and CDR2 as SVGEGT. The V and J ends lost 2 bases and 2 bases respectively, with 9 bases between them. The CDR3 runs 14 residues.